This T cell receptor (beta chain) was recovered during a study of cytomegalovirus exposure and HLA in healthy donors. Donors were drawn from the roughly 120-subject validation cohort, separate from the approximately 670-subject first cohort. Repertoires were generated with immunoSEQ multiplex PCR, while TCRdb's copy carries only in-frame clones and drops some. In the table there are under 200,000 clones, roughly nine tenths of which are singletons. The receptor comes from a woman younger than 30 in good health and CMV-seropositive. The sample comprised PBMCs.

The DNA for the CDR3 is TGTGCCAGCAGCCGTGGACTAGCGGGAGTAAGGACAGATACGCAGTATTTT. Amino acids: CASSRGLAGVRTDTQYF. The J gene is TRBJ2-3, the V gene TRBV14, with TRBD2 matching 13 bases. Unmatched junction bases numbered 7, after V lost 4 bases and J lost 3 bases. Germline V gives CDR1 SGHDN, CDR2 FVKESK. This CDR3 is 17 amino acids long.